This is a list of T cell receptor beta chains from one sample in a study of cytomegalovirus exposure and HLA in healthy donors. Some clones are missing from TCRdb's copy, which holds only in-frame ones; the method was immunoSEQ multiplex PCR. The profile shows 90,000 to 150,000 clones, 15% to 19% of them singletons. Input material: PBMCs. The receptors stem from a woman under 30 in good health and CMV-seronegative. Each CDR3 is given with its conserved first and last residue. D genes are given only for firm matches. Not every row has a clone size; where given, it reads once, few, many or a size class.

j_call,clone_size,d_call,v_call,cdr3_nt,cdr3_aa
TRBJ2-7,few,-,TRBV5-1,TGCGCCAGCAGCTTGGGGCCGCAGGGTACCTACGAGCAGTACTTC,CASSLGPQGTYEQYF
TRBJ2-1,-,TRBD2,TRBV6-5,TGTGCCAGCAGTTACTCTAGCGGGGGTCCCAATGAGCAGTTCTTC,CASSYSSGGPNEQFF
TRBJ2-7,-,-,TRBV29-1,TGCAGCGTACGGCGCGGAGACCACGAGCAGTACTTC,CSVRRGDHEQYF
TRBJ1-4,-,-,TRBV5-1,TGCGCCAGCAGCTTGGGGGGGGACGTCTTCGTTGAAAAACTGTTTTTT,CASSLGGDVFVEKLFF
TRBJ2-3,-,TRBD2,TRBV7-2,TGTGCCAGCAGCTTTTTTACTAGCGGGTTAACAGATACGCAGTATTTT,CASSFFTSGLTDTQYF
TRBJ2-5,-,TRBD2,TRBV5-1,TGCGCCAGCAGCCTCCTAGCGGGGACCCAAGAGACCCAGTACTTC,CASSLLAGTQETQYF
TRBJ1-2,-,TRBD1,TRBV2,TGTGCCAGCACGTCACAGGGGAACTATGGCTACACCTTC,CASTSQGNYGYTF
TRBJ1-4,-,-,TRBV4-2,TGTGCCAGCAGCCAAGACCCCCAGCGCCCAGCGGGGAATGAAAAACTGTTTTTT,CASSQDPQRPAGNEKLFF
TRBJ2-1,-,-,TRBV6-5,TGTGCCAGCAGTTACAAAACAGGGAATGAGCAGTTCTTC,CASSYKTGNEQFF
TRBJ1-4,-,-,TRBV7-2,TGTGCCAGCAGCTTAGGGACCTCCACAGGGCGAGAAAAACTGTTTTTT,CASSLGTSTGREKLFF
TRBJ2-1,-,TRBD1,TRBV5-1,TGCGCCAGCAGGTCGGGACAGGGGATCGATGAGCAGTTCTTC,CASRSGQGIDEQFF
TRBJ2-2,few,-,TRBV5-6,TGTGCCAGCAGCCGGGCAGGGGTAAGGACCGGGGAGCTGTTTTTT,CASSRAGVRTGELFF
TRBJ1-1,-,-,TRBV5-1,TGCGCCAGCAGCTTATGGAGTATTAACACTGAAGCTTTCTTT,CASSLWSINTEAFF
TRBJ2-7,few,-,TRBV30,TGTGCCTGGAGTTCGGGACAACTTTACGAGCAGTACTTC,CAWSSGQLYEQYF
TRBJ1-5,few,-,TRBV2,TGTGCCAGCAGTGAATTAGATGGCAATCAGCCCCAGCATTTT,CASSELDGNQPQHF
TRBJ1-1,-,-,TRBV5-1,TGCGCCAGCAGCTTGGACTTAGCCATGAACACTGAAGCTTTCTTT,CASSLDLAMNTEAFF
TRBJ2-7,-,TRBD1,TRBV19,TGTGCCAGTAGTATCAGGACAGGGTGGAGGGAGCAGTACTTC,CASSIRTGWREQYF
TRBJ1-4,-,-,TRBV28,TGTGCCAGCAGTCAAAGACTTGAAAAACTGTTTTTT,CASSQRLEKLFF
TRBJ1-3,few,-,TRBV18,TGTGCCAGCTCACCCCGACAGGACTCTGGAAACACCATATATTTT,CASSPRQDSGNTIYF
TRBJ1-2,few,-,TRBV6-1,TGTGCCAGCAGTGTTGCGACAGCCCTTACTAACTATGGCTACACCTTC,CASSVATALTNYGYTF
TRBJ2-1,few,-,TRBV6-4,TGTGCCAGCAGTGACTCCGACAGGAATGAGCAGTTCTTC,CASSDSDRNEQFF
TRBJ1-1,-,-,TRBV29-1,TGCAGCGCTGGGGAGACTGAAGCTTTCTTT,CSAGETEAFF